This TCR beta chain was recovered during a study of blood T cell repertoires in COVID-19. In the study overall: T cells, B-cell-depleted T cells, or PBMCs supplied cDNA or gDNA.

The ends lost 4 bases at V and 4 bases at J; junction bases unmatched: 5. Per germline, CDR1 MRHNA and CDR2 SNTAGT. The CDR3 has 14 amino acids. The protocol was immunoSEQ multiplex PCR, while the TCRdb copy is restricted to in-frame clones and leaves out a portion. The data contain approximately 52,000 clones, over 75% of them singletons. The chain uses TRBV6-4 and TRBJ1-2; 8 bases map to TRBD1. The TCR originated in a human donor in a cohort sampled during active COVID-19. The sample consisted of peripheral blood. The CDR3 DNA is TGTGCCAGCAGTGCAGACAGGGGCAGCTATGGCTACACCTTC. Translating gives CASSADRGSYGYTF.